This T cell receptor (beta chain) was recorded in a study of chemoradiotherapy in HPV16-positive cancers. On the study more broadly: Candidate HPV-specific clones and shared TCR motifs came from a couple of HPV16-positive patients. Study-level results: Better recurrence-free survival went with HPV-responsive T-cell expansion in HPV16-positive patients. During treatment, candidate HPV-specific clones and E7-related motifs expanded in tumor.

This clone has a handful of counts. Its specificity is not known. Profiling relied on immunoSEQ multiplex PCR, and the TCRdb table lists in-frame clones only, not all of them. Of about 9,200 clones listed, approximately 72% are singletons. The ends were cut back, 4 bases at V and 5 bases at J, with 17 bases in the middle. The germline V gene encodes CDR1 SQVTM and CDR2 ANQGSEA. The CDR3 extends over 14 amino acids. The sequences come from tumor tissue, collected from a patient who underwent chemoradiotherapy. The origin of this receptor is a human donor with HPV-associated anogenital cancer. The chain joins TRBV29-1 to TRBJ1-2; maybe TRBD1 (5 bases). Here the CDR3 reads CSVAPGDGRYGYTF. The CDR3 DNA reads TGCAGCGTTGCGCCGGGGGACGGTCGATATGGCTACACCTTC.